Shown below are 14 T cell receptor beta chains from a single sample sequenced in a study of T cells in Graves' hyperthyroidism and ophthalmopathy. RNA transcripts were the template for amplifying TCR beta CDR3 regions. The HTBI set primed first-round TCR CDR3 RT-PCR. TCRdb re-called the multiplex PCR reads through MiXCR, storing one row per CDR3 protein. The data contain a few hundred thousand distinct CDR3 sequences, 35% to 55% of them singletons. The sequencing sample was made of peripheral blood or thyroid tissue (not recorded which). The receptor source for this set is a woman aged 18-29 years with Graves' hyperthyroidism.

In its sample, this clonotype was seen a few times. The CDR3 bases are TGTGCCGTGGGGGCTCCCTGGGGCTACACCTTC. This translates into CAVGAPWGYTF. The chain recombines TRBV10-3 with TRBJ1-2, with a weak D call TRBD1 (6 bases). Trimming took 11 bases from V and 8 from J, leaving 15 bases between them. This CDR3 is 11 amino acids long. Per germline, CDR1 ENHRY and CDR2 SYGVKD.

Ten or more counts support this clonotype. The chain uses TRBV15 and TRBJ1-2; tentatively, D is TRBD1 (6 bases). The CDR3 spans 15 residues. Germline lookup yields CDR1 LNHNV and CDR2 YYDKDF (reference sequence). V was trimmed by 1 base and J by 0 bases, leaving 9 bases between them. CDR3 protein: CATSRGRGSNYGYTF. DNA for the CDR3: TGTGCCACCAGCAGAGGGAGGGGGTCTAACTATGGCTACACCTTC.

This clonotype was picked up a small number of times. CDR3 region: CASSATLTGGRTNYGYTF. CDR3 bases: TGTGCCAGCAGCGCGACCCTGACAGGGGGCAGGACTAACTATGGCTACACCTTC. The gene calls are TRBV2 and TRBJ1-2; 10 nucleotides line up with TRBD1. The CDR3 loop spans 18 amino acids. V shed 6 bases, J shed 0 bases, and the junction held 13 bases outside the gene matches. Looked up from germline, CDR1 is SNHLY and CDR2 is FYNNEI. The variable domain in full, with the rest retrieved from reference TRBV2 and TRBJ1-2, is EPEVTQTPSHQVTQMGQEVILRCVPISNHLYFYWYRQILGQKVEFLVSFYNNEISEKSEIFDDQFSVERPDGSNFTLKIRSTKLEDSAMYFCASSATLTGGRTNYGYTFGSGTRLTVV.

This clonotype has a handful of counts. A much larger clone lies one base from this, so it may be a read error. The chain has TRBV20-1 and TRBJ1-1, with D uncertain. Per germline, CDR1 DFQATT and CDR2 SNEGSKA (reference sequence). The CDR3 length is 13 residues. Trimming cost V 4 bases and J 3 bases, with 12 bases left between them. The CDR3: CSATYTVDTEAFF. CDR3 coding DNA: TGCAGTGCTACGTACACAGTGGACACTGAAGCTTTCTTT.

Ten or more counts support this clonotype. V usage is TRBV12-3 or TRBV12-4 and J usage is TRBJ2-5; TRBD1 is a possible D gene (5 bases). The CDR3 length is 13 residues. Trimming pared 5 bases from V and 4 bases from J, leaving 11 bases between. The CDR3: CASSRQQGETQYF. The CDR3 bases are TGTGCCAGCAGTCGCCAGCAGGGAGAGACCCAGTACTTC.

By sample fraction, this clonotype is medium-sized. The chain recombines TRBV25-1 with TRBJ1-1, with D possibly matching TRBD1 (6 bases). This CDR3 has 14 residues. Germline V gives CDR1 MGHDK, CDR2 SYGVNS. The V and J ends lost 1 base and 5 bases respectively, with 11 bases between them. The CDR3 loop is CASSEFGGLTEAFF. CDR3 bases: TGTGCCAGCAGTGAATTCGGGGGGCTGACTGAAGCTTTCTTT.

This clonotype has a count of ten or more. Relative to the germline gene, one junction end is altered; a read error may explain this. The chain combines TRBV5-1 with TRBJ2-5; unclear D gene. Germline V CDR1 and CDR2: SGHRS, YFSETQ. The CDR3 sequence is 11 residues long. This CDR3 reads CASSLKETQYF. CDR3 sequence (DNA): TGTGCCAGCAGCTTGAAGGAGACCCAGTACTTC.

V gene TRBV7-7 combines with J gene TRBJ2-5; 8 bases line up with TRBD1. CDR3 length equals 15 residues. Unmatched junction bases numbered 11, after V lost 6 bases and J lost 5 bases. Germline values: CDR1 SSHAT, CDR2 FNYEAQ (reference sequence). In nucleotides, the CDR3 is TGTGCCAGCAGTCCAGGGGGCCCCGTTAGGGAGACCCAGTACTTC. Its translation: CASSPGGPVRETQYF. Drawing the rest from reference TRBV7-7 and TRBJ2-5, the complete variable domain is GAGVSQSPRYKVTKRGQDVTLRCDPISSHATLYWYQQALGQGPEFLTYFNYEAQPDKSGLPSDRFSAERPEGSISTLTIQRTEQRDSAMYRCASSPGGPVRETQYFGPGTRLLVL.

Ten or more counts support this clonotype. V gene TRBV7-2 combines with J gene TRBJ1-1; D remains ambiguous. Germline CDR1 reads SGHTA; CDR2 reads FQGNSA. The CDR3 is made up of 13 amino acids. The V end lost 6 bases, the J end lost 3 bases, and 11 bases lay between the germline ends. CDR3 sequence: CASREGWHTEAFF. The CDR3 nucleotides are TGTGCCAGCAGGGAAGGGTGGCACACTGAAGCTTTCTTT.

This clonotype has just a few counts. The chain uses TRBV29-1 and TRBJ2-7; 8 positions match TRBD1. The trim removed 6 bases at V and 3 bases at J, leaving 1 base unmatched. The CDR3 is 11 amino acids. Germline V gene data show CDR1 as SQVTM and CDR2 as ANQGSEA. The chain's CDR3 is CSVDRGYEQYF. Written as DNA, the CDR3 is TGCAGCGTAGACAGGGGCTACGAGCAGTACTTC.

This clonotype turned up a few times. The rearrangement uses TRBV24-1 and TRBJ2-5; 7 bases map to TRBD2. The CDR3 is made up of 13 amino acids. The trim removed 11 bases at V and 3 bases at J, leaving 8 bases unmatched. Germline lookup yields CDR1 KGHDR and CDR2 SFDVKD. The CDR3 loop reads CAIGRGEKETQYF. The CDR3 DNA sequence: TGTGCCATCGGACGGGGGGAGAAAGAGACCCAGTACTTC.

The V gene is TRBV7-9, the J gene TRBJ2-5; TRBD1 aligns across 9 bases. The end of the DNA is better explained by TRBJ2-1, so the J call may be wrong. Germline V lookup: CDR1 SEHNR, CDR2 FQNEAQ (reference sequence). The CDR3 is 15 residues long. The CDR3 DNA sequence: TGTGCCAGCAGCCCTCCCAGGGACAGGGTGAATGAGCAGTTCTTC. Protein sequence: CASSPPRDRVNEQFF.

The chain combines TRBV5-1 with TRBJ2-7; D is ambiguous. Germline-derived CDR1 and CDR2 are SGHRS and YFSETQ. V lost 5 bases and J 2 bases, leaving 11 bases between the germline ends. The CDR3 has 13 amino acids. For the CDR3, the DNA is TGCGCCAGCAGACCCAGCCCCACCTACGAGCAGTACTTC. Amino acids: CASRPSPTYEQYF.

The chain combines TRBV9 with TRBJ2-7; D is unclear. Germline V gives CDR1 SGDLS, CDR2 YYNGEE. This CDR3 has 14 amino acids. The V gene lost 0 bases and the J gene lost 2 bases, with 9 bases spanning the gap. The CDR3 DNA reads TGTGCCAGCAGCGTAGGCGAGCGCCCCTACGAGCAGTACTTC. Protein sequence: CASSVGERPYEQYF.